Listed below are T cell receptor beta chains from one sample, sequenced in a study of T cells in Graves' hyperthyroidism and ophthalmopathy. MiXCR, run by TCRdb on the multiplex PCR reads, gives a single entry per CDR3 protein. The sample consists of a few hundred thousand distinct CDR3 sequences, more than 15% of them appearing once. Sequencing was carried out using blood. The receptors shown here come from a woman aged 25-40 years with Graves' hyperthyroidism. CDR3s include the opening cysteine and the closing phenylalanine or tryptophan. A D gene is named only where the DNA matches it firmly. For some rows the clone size is stated as once, few or many, or as a class when expanded; others skip it.

j_call v_call clone_size d_call cdr3_aa cdr3_nt
TRBJ2-2 TRBV5-1 many TRBD1 CASSPGQGARGDTGELFF TGCGCCAGCAGCCCCGGACAGGGGGCGCGGGGCGACACCGGGGAGCTGTTTTTT
TRBJ1-5 TRBV20-1 NA NA CSARGGGGQPQHF TGCAGTGCTCGAGGCGGGGGCGGGCAGCCCCAGCATTTT
TRBJ2-2 TRBV3-1 many TRBD2 CASSQVASGRLWAITGELFF TGTGCCAGCAGCCAAGTCGCTAGCGGGAGATTGTGGGCCATCACCGGGGAGCTGTTTTTT
TRBJ2-3 TRBV30 many TRBD2 CAWSVLTSGGTQYF TGTGCCTGGAGTGTTCTGACTAGCGGGGGTACGCAGTATTTT
TRBJ1-6 TRBV28 few NA CASRRMNSPLHF TGTGCCAGCAGACGTATGAATTCACCCCTCCACTTT
TRBJ1-2 TRBV20-1 NA NA CSAPLSNYGYTF TGCAGTGCCCCACTAAGCAACTATGGCTACACCTTC
TRBJ2-7 TRBV14 few NA CASSQDRKDGEQYF TGTGCCAGCAGCCAAGATAGGAAGGACGGCGAGCAGTACTTC
TRBJ1-5 TRBV11-2 many NA CASSLDRGYQPQHF TGTGCCAGCAGCTTAGATCGGGGGTATCAGCCCCAGCATTTT
TRBJ2-4 TRBV2 many NA CASDEGLAKNIQYF TGTGCCAGCGACGAGGGACTAGCCAAAAACATTCAGTACTTC
TRBJ2-7 TRBV28 many NA CATDDRRGYEQYF TGTGCCACCGACGACCGGAGAGGCTACGAGCAGTACTTC
TRBJ2-7 TRBV4-1 NA NA CASSSAPLYEQYF TGCGCCAGCAGCTCTGCCCCTTTGTACGAGCAGTACTTC
TRBJ2-1 TRBV10-3 few NA CAISGVNEQFF TGTGCCATCAGTGGGGTCAATGAGCAGTTCTTC
TRBJ2-7 TRBV4-3 few TRBD1 CASSQRQGRPSYEQYF TGCGCCAGCAGCCAGCGACAGGGGAGGCCCTCCTACGAGCAGTACTTC
TRBJ1-1 TRBV27 NA NA CASSGGVTEAFF TGTGCCAGCAGTGGGGGGGTCACTGAAGCTTTCTTT
TRBJ2-7 TRBV27 few NA CASRLPGTGIHEQYF TGTGCCAGCAGACTCCCCGGGACGGGAATCCACGAGCAGTACTTC
TRBJ2-3 TRBV6-1 many TRBD2 CASGLAGGVADTQYF TGTGCCAGCGGCCTAGCGGGAGGGGTCGCAGATACGCAGTATTTT
TRBJ1-1 TRBV2 many NA CASSGLTGTEAFF TGTGCCAGCAGTGGCCTAACGGGCACTGAAGCTTTCTTT
TRBJ1-2 TRBV2 many NA CASRKGQDYGYTF TGTGCCAGCCGTAAGGGACAAGACTATGGCTACACCTTC
TRBJ1-2 TRBV4-1 few TRBD1 CASSQGLTGDGYTF TGCGCCAGCAGCCAAGGGTTGACAGGGGATGGCTACACCTTC
TRBJ2-7 TRBV6-5 few TRBD2 CASSYSSGRASSYEQYF TGTGCCAGCAGTTACAGTAGCGGGAGGGCGTCTAGCTACGAGCAGTACTTC
TRBJ1-5 TRBV10-3 NA NA CAISEGQNNQPQHF TGTGCCATCAGTGAGGGACAGAACAATCAGCCCCAGCATTTT
TRBJ2-7 TRBV29-1 few TRBD1 CSVAPGQGWYEQYF TGCAGCGTTGCTCCGGGACAGGGGTGGTACGAGCAGTACTTC
TRBJ2-7 TRBV12-3/TRBV12-4 many NA CASSLTPYEQYF TGTGCCAGCAGTTTAACCCCCTACGAGCAGTACTTC
TRBJ2-7 TRBV7-3 many NA CASSARGDSYEQYF TGTGCCAGCAGCGCCCGGGGCGACTCCTACGAGCAGTACTTC
TRBJ2-7 TRBV5-1 many TRBD2 CASSSASGYEQYF TGCGCCAGCAGCTCGGCTAGCGGCTACGAGCAGTACTTC
TRBJ2-1 TRBV20-1 many NA CSAREYGGQDNEQFF TGCAGTGCTAGAGAGTACGGAGGTCAGGACAATGAGCAGTTCTTC
TRBJ2-3 TRBV5-1 NA TRBD2 CASSWASSGGVTDTQYF TGCGCCAGCAGCTGGGCCTCTAGCGGGGGAGTCACAGATACGCAGTATTTT
TRBJ1-5 TRBV28 NA NA CASSPGFSQPQHF TGTGCCAGCAGTCCAGGGTTTAGTCAGCCCCAGCATTTT
TRBJ2-1 TRBV19 few NA CASKADPSYNEQFF TGTGCCAGTAAAGCGGACCCCTCCTACAATGAGCAGTTCTTC
TRBJ2-5 TRBV5-5 NA NA CASSSASWEQETQYF TGTGCCAGCAGCTCCGCGTCTTGGGAACAAGAGACCCAGTACTTC
TRBJ1-2 TRBV12-5 few NA CASGEPGRYGYTF TGTGCTAGTGGGGAACCGGGACGCTATGGCTACACCTTC
TRBJ2-1 TRBV6-1 few TRBD2 CASSRWTSGSGNEQFF TGTGCCAGCAGCCGGTGGACTAGCGGGAGTGGCAATGAGCAGTTCTTC
TRBJ1-1 TRBV7-2 many NA CASSFILKTEAFF TGTGCCAGCAGCTTCATATTGAAGACTGAAGCTTTCTTT
TRBJ2-7 TRBV7-6 few TRBD1 CASSSGQGVTYEQYF TGTGCCAGCAGCTCGGGACAGGGGGTTACTTACGAGCAGTACTTC
TRBJ2-2 TRBV27 NA NA CASSSPLRSSRGTGELFF TGTGCCAGCAGTTCCCCCCTGCGCTCCTCACGGGGCACCGGGGAGCTGTTTTTT
TRBJ2-1 TRBV27 few NA CASMGAGGINEQFF TGTGCCAGCATGGGGGCCGGGGGGATCAATGAGCAGTTCTTC
TRBJ1-2 TRBV27 many NA CASSGKGRTNYGYTF TGTGCCAGCAGCGGAAAGGGACGGACTAACTATGGCTACACCTTC
TRBJ2-7 TRBV30 many TRBD1 CAWGTGAYEQYF TGTGCCTGGGGAACAGGGGCCTACGAGCAGTACTTC
TRBJ1-4 TRBV28 once TRBD1 CASGTGTGYEKLFF TGTGCCAGCGGAACGGGGACAGGGTATGAAAAACTGTTTTTT
TRBJ1-2 TRBV13 many TRBD1 CASSHSAGTGFNGYTF TGTGCCAGCAGCCACTCAGCCGGGACAGGGTTTAATGGCTACACCTTC
TRBJ2-1 TRBV28 many TRBD2 CASGETSGSYNEQFF TGTGCCAGCGGAGAAACTAGCGGCTCCTACAATGAGCAGTTCTTC
TRBJ1-1 TRBV6-1 NA NA CASSPRGDRGAFF TGTGCCAGCAGCCCTCGGGGAGACAGAGGAGCTTTCTTT
TRBJ2-5 TRBV5-8 many NA CASSLRGALIAQYF TGTGCCAGCAGCTTGAGGGGGGCGCTTATTGCCCAGTACTTC
TRBJ1-5 TRBV7-8 many NA CASSLDRVGNQPQHF TGTGCCAGCAGCTTAGACAGGGTCGGCAATCAGCCCCAGCATTTT